Below, one T cell receptor beta chain is given with its context. Some clones are missing from TCRdb's copy, which holds only in-frame ones; the method was immunoSEQ multiplex PCR. The table shows approximately 15,000 clones, with roughly two fifths occurring only once. Time point reported: after neoadjuvant nivolumab, at surgical resection. The data belong to a study of neoadjuvant anti-PD-1 for oral cavity cancer. Material: tumor tissue, obtained after nivolumab (anti-PD-1) treatment. This clonotype was sampled from a person between 40 and 85 years old with oral cavity squamous cell carcinoma.

The CDR3 region has the DNA TGTGCCAGCAGTTACGCTACAGGGGGCAGCACCGGGGAGCTGTTTTTT. Translation gives CASSYATGGSTGELFF. The chain combines TRBV6-5 with TRBJ2-2, with 9 nucleotides matching TRBD1. With 2 bases clipped from V and 4 bases from J, the junction kept 5 bases outside the gene matches. The CDR3 loop spans 16 amino acids. From germline, CDR1 is MNHEY and CDR2 SVGAGI.